This T cell receptor (beta chain) was obtained from a study of OX40 agonist ivuxolimab in advanced cancers. Turning to the study itself: Patients treated during dose escalation were battling hepatocellular carcinoma, melanoma, renal cell or head and neck cancer. Eligibility admitted prior anti-PD-1, anti-PD-L1 or anti-CTLA-4 therapy; roughly 40% had some.

The length of the CDR3 is 14 residues. Germline CDR1 reads SGHNT; CDR2 reads YYREEE (reference sequence). V lost 0 bases, J lost 5 bases, and 2 bases stayed unmatched. Patients with a history of autoimmune disease or on systemic immunosuppression were excluded. Sequencing used immunoSEQ multiplex PCR; TCRdb keeps in-frame clones, though not all of them. The sample yields tens of thousands of clones, more than 75% seen once. This sample comprised CD4+ or CD8+ T cells sorted from blood, obtained in a trial of the OX40 agonist ivuxolimab. The TCR comes from an adult with an advanced solid tumor such as melanoma, head and neck, liver or kidney cancer. The chain links TRBV5-4 to TRBJ2-5; 9 bases align to TRBD1. The CDR3 here is CASSLDRGRETQYF. CDR3 DNA sequence: TGTGCCAGCAGCTTGGACAGGGGGCGGGAGACCCAGTACTTC.